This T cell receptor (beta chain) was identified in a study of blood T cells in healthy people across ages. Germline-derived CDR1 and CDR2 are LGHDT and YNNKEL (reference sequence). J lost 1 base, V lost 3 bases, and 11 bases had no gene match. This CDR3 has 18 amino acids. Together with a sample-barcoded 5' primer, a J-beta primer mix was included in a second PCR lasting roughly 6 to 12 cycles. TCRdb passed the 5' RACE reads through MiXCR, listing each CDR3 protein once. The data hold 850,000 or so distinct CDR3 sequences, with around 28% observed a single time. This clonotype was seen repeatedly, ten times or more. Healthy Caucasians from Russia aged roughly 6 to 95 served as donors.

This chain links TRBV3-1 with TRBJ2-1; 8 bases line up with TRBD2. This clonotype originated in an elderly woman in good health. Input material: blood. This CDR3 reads CASSQRTIAGRSYNEQFF. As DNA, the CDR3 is TGTGCCAGCAGCCAGAGGACGATAGCGGGGAGATCCTACAATGAGCAGTTCTTC.